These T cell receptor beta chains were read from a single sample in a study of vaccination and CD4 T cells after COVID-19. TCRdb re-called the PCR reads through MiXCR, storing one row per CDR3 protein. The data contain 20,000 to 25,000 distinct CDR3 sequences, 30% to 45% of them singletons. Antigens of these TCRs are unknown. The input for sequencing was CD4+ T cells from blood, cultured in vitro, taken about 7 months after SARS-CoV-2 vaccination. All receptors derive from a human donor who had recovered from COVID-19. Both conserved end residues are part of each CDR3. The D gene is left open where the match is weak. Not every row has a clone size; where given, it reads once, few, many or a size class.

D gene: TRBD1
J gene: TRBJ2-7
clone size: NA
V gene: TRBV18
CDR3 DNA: TGTGCCAGCTCACAAATTGGACAGGATTACGAGCAGTACTTC
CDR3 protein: CASSQIGQDYEQYF

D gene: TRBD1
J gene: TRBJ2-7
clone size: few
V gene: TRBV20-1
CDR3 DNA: TGCAGTGCTCCCAGGGGGCTGGGGTATGTCGAGCAGTACTTC
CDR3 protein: CSAPRGLGYVEQYF

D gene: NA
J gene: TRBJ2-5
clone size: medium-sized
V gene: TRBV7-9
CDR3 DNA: TGTGCCAGCCTTCCCGGTTTAGGCTTCGGACTCCAAGAGACCCAGTACTTC
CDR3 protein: CASLPGLGFGLQETQYF

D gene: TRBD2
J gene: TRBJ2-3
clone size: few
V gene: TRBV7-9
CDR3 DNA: TGTGCCAGCAGCTTAGGGGTCGGGAGGGATGATACGCAGTATTTT
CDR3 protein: CASSLGVGRDDTQYF

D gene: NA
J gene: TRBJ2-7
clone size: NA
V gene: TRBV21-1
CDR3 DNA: TGTGCCAGCATCAAACGGGTTGGTGAGGTTGGGCAGTACTTC
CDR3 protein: CASIKRVGEVGQYF

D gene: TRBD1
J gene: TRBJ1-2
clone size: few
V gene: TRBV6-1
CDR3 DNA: TGTGCCAGCAGCCGCGCCGGGACAGGGGACTATGGCTACACCTTC
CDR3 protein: CASSRAGTGDYGYTF

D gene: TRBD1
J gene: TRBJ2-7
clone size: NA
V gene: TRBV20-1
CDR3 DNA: TGCAGTGCTAGTTGGGACAGGAGCTACGAGCAGTACTTC
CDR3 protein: CSASWDRSYEQYF

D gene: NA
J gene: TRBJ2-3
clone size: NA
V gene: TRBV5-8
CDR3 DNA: TGTGCCAGCAGTCCGGAACCTAGCACAGATACGCAGTATTTT
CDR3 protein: CASSPEPSTDTQYF

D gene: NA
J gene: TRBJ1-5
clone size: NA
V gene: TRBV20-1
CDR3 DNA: TGCAGTGCTAGAGATCTAGGGACCCCCAATCAGCCCCAGCATTTT
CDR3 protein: CSARDLGTPNQPQHF

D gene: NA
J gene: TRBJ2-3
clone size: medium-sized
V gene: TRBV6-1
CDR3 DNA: TGTGCCAGCAGGTCTTTGGATACGCAGTATTTT
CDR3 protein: CASRSLDTQYF

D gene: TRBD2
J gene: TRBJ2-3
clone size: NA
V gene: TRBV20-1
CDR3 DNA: TGCAGTGCTCCCACGGGGGGTACCACAGATACGCAGTATTTT
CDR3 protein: CSAPTGGTTDTQYF